Listed below are T cell receptor beta chains from one sample, sequenced in a study of T cell responses to AZD1222 COVID-19 vaccine. Sequencing was performed with immunoSEQ multiplex PCR; in TCRdb, only in-frame clones are kept and a portion is missing. Of about 200,000 clones listed, roughly 91% are singletons. The material sequenced was peripheral blood, taken on day 0 of MenACWY control vaccination. The receptors were sampled from an adult in good health. Both conserved end residues are part of each CDR3. The D gene is left open where the match is weak. Clone size is not always given. Where it is, it says once, few, many or a class for expanded clones.

J | D | V | size | DNA | CDR3
TRBJ2-1 | TRBD2 | TRBV5-1 | . | TGCGCCAGCAGCTTGGGGCTAGCGGCGGGGAACAATGAGCAGTTCTTC | CASSLGLAAGNNEQFF
TRBJ2-7 | . | TRBV6-2/TRBV6-3 | . | TGTGCCAGCAGTTACCTGCCCCACGGGGACGAGCAGTACTTC | CASSYLPHGDEQYF
TRBJ1-2 | . | TRBV7-2 | few | TGTGCCAGCAGCTTAGATATCGGGGGCTACACCTTC | CASSLDIGGYTF
TRBJ1-4 | . | TRBV30 | . | TGTGCCTGGAGGGGGGTGGATGGTGAAAAACTGTTTTTT | CAWRGVDGEKLFF
TRBJ2-7 | . | TRBV28 | . | TGTGCCAGCAGTTTAGGGGGGTCGAGAACCTACGAGCAGTACTTC | CASSLGGSRTYEQYF
TRBJ1-6 | . | TRBV4-1 | . | TGCGCCAGCAGCCAAGATCTTAGGGCGGCTAATTCACCCCTCCACTTT | CASSQDLRAANSPLHF
TRBJ1-1 | . | TRBV4-3 | . | TGCGCCAGCAGCCAAGAACCCAGGGGCCATCAAGCTTTCTTT | CASSQEPRGHQAFF
TRBJ2-1 | . | TRBV18 | . | TGTGCCAGCTCACCCCAGGGTTTTTACAATGAGCAGTTCTTC | CASSPQGFYNEQFF
TRBJ2-7 | . | TRBV7-2 | once | TGTGCCAGCAGCTTAGCGCGACATAGGGCCTACGAGCAGTACTTC | CASSLARHRAYEQYF
TRBJ1-1 | TRBD1 | TRBV27 | . | TGTGCCAGCAGCCTACGGGGACAGGGGCCCCTGCGGACTGAAGCTTTCTTT | CASSLRGQGPLRTEAFF
TRBJ1-5 | TRBD1 | TRBV2 | once | TGTGCCAGCAGTGGGACAGGGGTCGATAAGCATTTT | CASSGTGVDKHF
TRBJ2-7 | . | TRBV27 | . | TGTGCCAGCAGTCTCCGGGACAATCCTAAAAAGCAGTACTTC | CASSLRDNPKKQYF
TRBJ1-5 | . | TRBV4-1 | . | TGCGCCAGCAGCCAATCTCACCAGGATAATCAGCCCCAGCATTTT | CASSQSHQDNQPQHF
TRBJ1-2 | TRBD1 | TRBV19 | . | TGTGCCAGTGCCGATGACAGGGGAGCTAACTATGGCTACACCTTC | CASADDRGANYGYTF
TRBJ1-3 | . | TRBV9 | once | TGTGCCAGCAGCGTAGCTATCTCGGCCACTGGAAACACCATATATTTT | CASSVAISATGNTIYF
TRBJ2-2 | . | TRBV6-5 | . | TGTGCCAGCAGTAACACAGTGACCGGGGAGCTGTTTTTT | CASSNTVTGELFF
TRBJ1-1 | . | TRBV3-1/TRBV3-2 | . | TGTGCCAGCAGCCCTCCGGACACCATGAACACTGAAGCTTTCTTT | CASSPPDTMNTEAFF
TRBJ1-1 | . | TRBV7-8 | . | TGTGCCAGCAGACCGGCGAGGGCGAGGGGCGGGAACACTGAAGCTTTCTTT | CASRPARARGGNTEAFF
TRBJ1-1 | . | TRBV14 | . | TGTGCCAGCAGCCTTGTCGCGAACACTGAAGCTTTCTTT | CASSLVANTEAFF
TRBJ1-2 | . | TRBV28 | . | TGTGCCAGCAGCCTGGGGCTTAACTATGGCTACACCTTC | CASSLGLNYGYTF
TRBJ1-6 | . | TRBV9 | few | TGTGCCAGCAGCGTAGGGACTTATAATTCACCCCTCCACTTT | CASSVGTYNSPLHF
TRBJ1-6 | . | TRBV9 | once | TGTGCCAGCAGCCCAACGGGAGGCAATTCACCCCTCCACTTT | CASSPTGGNSPLHF
TRBJ2-3 | TRBD2 | TRBV11-3 | . | TGTGCCAGCAGCTTGGGACTAGCGGGGACTCTAGATACGCAGTATTTT | CASSLGLAGTLDTQYF
TRBJ1-1 | . | TRBV18 | few | TGTGCCAGCTCATCGGGGGGGGGACCTGACGCTTTCTTT | CASSSGGGPDAFF
TRBJ1-4 | . | TRBV30 | . | TGTGCCTGGAGGCGGTTTCGGGCTGAAAAACTGTTTTTT | CAWRRFRAEKLFF
TRBJ2-7 | TRBD2 | TRBV28 | . | TGTGCCAGCAGTTGGGGTCTGAGGCGGGGGAGCTCCTACGAGCAGTACTTC | CASSWGLRRGSSYEQYF
TRBJ2-3 | . | TRBV14 | . | TGTGCCAGCAGCCAAGACAGCAGGGATGGAGATACGCAGTATTTT | CASSQDSRDGDTQYF
TRBJ2-5 | TRBD1 | TRBV27 | . | TGTGCCAGCAGTTTCGGGACAGGGGGCGCGAAGACCCAGTACTTC | CASSFGTGGAKTQYF
TRBJ1-1 | . | TRBV3-1/TRBV3-2 | few | TGTGCCAGCAGCCCTGGGGGCGGGGTCATGAACACTGAAGCTTTCTTT | CASSPGGGVMNTEAFF
TRBJ1-1 | . | TRBV2 | . | TGTGCCAGCAGTGTGGACCACCTCACTGAAGCTTTCTTT | CASSVDHLTEAFF
TRBJ2-2 | . | TRBV7-7 | . | TGTGCTAGCAGCTCCTCGGGGGTCACAGAGCTGTTTTTT | CASSSSGVTELFF
TRBJ1-1 | . | TRBV7-3 | . | TGTGCCAGCAGCTTAAAAGGGAGGGGGACTGAAGCTTTCTTT | CASSLKGRGTEAFF
TRBJ2-2 | . | TRBV7-9 | . | TGTGCCAGCAGCTTTTGGATAGGGGACAACACCGGGGAGCTGTTTTTT | CASSFWIGDNTGELFF
TRBJ1-6 | TRBD1 | TRBV5-1 | . | TGCGCCAGCAGCGGACAGGGGACTCTTAGAGATTCACCCCTCCACTTT | CASSGQGTLRDSPLHF
TRBJ1-1 | . | TRBV5-1 | . | TGCGCCAGCAGCTTGGTAGGCGGGGATGTCGCTGAAGCTTTCTTT | CASSLVGGDVAEAFF
TRBJ1-1 | . | TRBV3-1/TRBV3-2 | once | TGTGCCAGCAGCCAAGGAGAGGCAGGTTGGAACACTGAAGCTTTCTTT | CASSQGEAGWNTEAFF
TRBJ2-1 | . | TRBV12-3/TRBV12-4 | few | TGTGCCAGCAACCGGGTGCTATACAATGAGCAGTTCTTC | CASNRVLYNEQFF
TRBJ1-1 | TRBD1 | TRBV6-5 | . | TGTGCCACCTACCGGGACAGTCTACCTTACACTGAAGCTTTCTTT | CATYRDSLPYTEAFF
TRBJ1-1 | . | TRBV7-9 | . | TGTGCCAGCAGCCCGCCGGGGGCCGCTGAAGCTTTCTTT | CASSPPGAAEAFF
TRBJ1-2 | . | TRBV5-1 | . | TGCGCCAGCAGCTTGGGGCAGACCTATGGCTACACCTTC | CASSLGQTYGYTF
TRBJ1-1 | . | TRBV7-6 | . | TGTGCCAGCCCCCTGGGGGGAGGCACTGAAGCTTTCTTT | CASPLGGGTEAFF